This T cell receptor beta chain was captured by sequencing in a study of cytomegalovirus exposure and HLA in healthy donors. Study information: Early released data had about 80 million unique TCRs, all coming from HLA-typed donors. Study-level results: Later work found that TCR association rates differed between HLA loci; DRB1 had the most and HLA-C the fewest. As immune exposure information, only CMV serostatus was available. Productive status was seen about 87% or about 30% of the time for most TCR beta V segments in an earlier analysis.

Germline V lookup: CDR1 LGHNA, CDR2 YNFKEQ. The V gene end was trimmed by 3 bases and the J gene end by 4 bases; junction bases not matched to a gene: 8. This CDR3 contains 16 residues. Vbeta (60) and Jbeta (13) primers were used in the PCR. Sequencing was performed with immunoSEQ multiplex PCR; in TCRdb, only in-frame clones are kept and a portion is missing. This sample has some 96,000 clones, with 77% found just once. With respect to this clone: Antigen: not known.

The sequenced material came from PBMCs. The origin of this receptor is a female donor in good health and CMV-seronegative. This chain joins TRBV4-2 and TRBJ2-2, with 7 bases fitting TRBD1. CDR3 sequence: CASSQKQGQGTGELFF. The CDR3 coding sequence is TGTGCCAGCAGCCAGAAACAGGGGCAGGGCACCGGGGAGCTGTTTTTT.